Listed below are T cell receptor beta chains from one sample, sequenced in a study of blood T cells in healthy people across ages. One entry per CDR3 protein results from TCRdb running MiXCR on the 5' RACE reads. The table records 1.6 million or so distinct CDR3 sequences, almost 35% of them present only once. The specimen was blood. The receptors originated from a woman in her twenties or thirties in good health. The conserved cysteine and the conserved F or W are not part of the CDR3 here. The order of the fields is V gene, CDR3 protein.

TRBV29-1	RVGGQGGNEQF
TRBV20-1	SARDMDSPNQPQH
TRBV11-2	ASTPSLGSYEQY
TRBV16	ASSPGVGVTYEQY
TRBV28	ASTAGDYTLEETQY
TRBV7-9	ASSLTLAGLADSNEQY
TRBV6-6	ASRRPGLAGGQETQY
TRBV6-1	ASSAGYTDTQY
TRBV5-1	ASSLQASGGNNEQF
TRBV4-2	ASSQDIQSSYNEQF
TRBV5-6	ASSFTSGRPSTDTQY
TRBV27	AGSLSGTSEETQY
TRBV9	ASSVARGGEQETQY
TRBV5-1	ASIPTGGSTEAF
TRBV19	ASTPDRGGYGYT
TRBV7-9	ASSLVAGALTDTQY
TRBV6-2/TRBV6-3	ASTYGSSYEQY
TRBV6-1	ASSPLRLAGGISSYEQY
TRBV7-2	ASSRGPGTTPDEQY
TRBV4-1	ASSQESVRHEQF
TRBV9	ASSVPTSGRASPYNEQF
TRBV29-1	SVIRGKNTEAF
TRBV6-2/TRBV6-3	ASSMRLAGITYNEQF
TRBV5-5	ASSLGGSSYEKY
TRBV10-3	AIKIERPNTEAF
TRBV20-1	SARVASGSFNEQF
TRBV20-1	SALLAGGRGTDTQY
TRBV13	ASSSPRVAGILAEAKNIQY
TRBV9	ASSVGEGFWYGYT
TRBV9	ASSVPDRAVGGELF
TRBV20-1	SAPRTAGREQY
TRBV10-3	AISETEGTRNYGYT
TRBV6-6	ASRAPQGGGQPQH
TRBV6-1	ASSERAGPTSGGNTGELF
TRBV7-3	ASSPGTGKTQY
TRBV11-2	ACSLGQLNNEQF
TRBV20-1	SALYRGGSSYNEQF
TRBV7-2	ASSRKTGYNEQF
TRBV18	ASSPKAGREDTQY
TRBV5-1	ASSLAAEGGYT
TRBV9	ASSVGGVSPQH
TRBV12-1	ASSIDGQETQY
TRBV6-6	ASNSPGPTEGNSPLH
TRBV29-1	SVGKEQGKETLY
TRBV19	ASSPWTQEDTQY
TRBV6-2/TRBV6-3	ASSKRRSNYGYT
TRBV27	ASNEQGSRSYNYGYT
TRBV4-1	ASSQPLAGVREQY
TRBV12-3/TRBV12-4	TSSPPGGVYEQY
TRBV2	ASAQTGKHEQF